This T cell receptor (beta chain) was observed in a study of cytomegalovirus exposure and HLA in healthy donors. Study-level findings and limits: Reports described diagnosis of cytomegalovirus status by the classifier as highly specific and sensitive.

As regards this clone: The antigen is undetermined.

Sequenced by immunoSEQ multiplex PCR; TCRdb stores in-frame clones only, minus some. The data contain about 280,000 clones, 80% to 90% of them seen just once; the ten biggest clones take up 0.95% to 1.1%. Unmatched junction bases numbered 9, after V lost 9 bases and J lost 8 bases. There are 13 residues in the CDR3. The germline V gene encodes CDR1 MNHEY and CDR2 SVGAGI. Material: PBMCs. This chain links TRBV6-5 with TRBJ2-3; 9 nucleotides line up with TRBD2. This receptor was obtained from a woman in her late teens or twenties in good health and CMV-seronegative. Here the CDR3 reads CASSGLASGTQYF. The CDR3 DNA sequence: TGTGCCAGTTCGGGACTAGCATCGGGTACGCAGTATTTT.